The present T cell receptor (beta chain) was sequenced within a study of shared clonotypes between healthy human individuals. Assay: immunoSEQ multiplex PCR; the TCRdb copy retains only in-frame clones and omits some. Of some 680,000 clones listed, 73% are singletons. The study's findings and limits: Between a few donors, naive CD4 clonotypes were shared at a level of about 5%.

Participating donors were healthy, HIV-negative adults free of recent acute infections or vaccinations. For this clone: Its antigen is unidentified.

The CDR3 is 15 residues long. J lost 4 bases, V lost 6 bases, and 9 bases had no gene match. Germline V CDR1 and CDR2: MNHNY, SVGAGI (reference sequence). The specimen was memory CD4+ T cells sorted from blood. Noted subset: CD45RA-negative fraction. This TCR came from a woman aged 25 to 45 in good health. This chain connects TRBV6-6 to TRBJ2-3, with 8 bases fitting TRBD1. In DNA form, the CDR3 reads TGTGCCAGCAGACCCATGGACAGGGAGTCAGATACGCAGTATTTT. Translated: CASRPMDRESDTQYF.